One and the same sample provided the 5 T cell receptor beta chains below, sequenced in a study of CD8 T cells in ankylosing spondylitis. Via MiXCR, TCRdb re-called the 5' RACE reads, giving one row per CDR3 protein. The repertoire holds about 240,000 distinct CDR3 sequences, with roughly a tenth as singletons. The specimen sequenced was blood, either unsorted or a sorted T cell fraction (not recorded which). The receptor set was obtained from a male donor with ankylosing spondylitis or in good health (not recorded which).

This clonotype was seen repeatedly, ten times or more. The V and J genes are TRBV20-1 and TRBJ2-2, with 8 bases lining up with TRBD2. In germline, CDR1 is DFQATT, CDR2 SNEGSKA (reference sequence). The ends lost 4 bases at V and 3 bases at J; junction bases unmatched: 7. This CDR3 comprises 15 residues. The CDR3 loop reads CSANPGGGHTGELFF. CDR3 sequence (DNA): TGCAGTGCTAATCCGGGCGGGGGGCACACCGGGGAGCTGTTTTTT.

V and J are TRBV10-3 and TRBJ2-1; 8 bases match TRBD2. Germline lookup yields CDR1 ENHRY and CDR2 SYGVKD. The CDR3 loop spans 15 amino acids. V lost 11 bases and J lost 6; bases outside the gene matches: 15. CDR3 DNA sequence: TGTGCCTTTACCGCCGGGACTAGTGGTATCAATGAGCAGTTCTTC. This translates into CAFTAGTSGINEQFF.

The J gene is TRBJ1-2, the V gene TRBV5-1; tentatively, D is TRBD1 (5 bases). In germline, CDR1 is SGHRS, CDR2 YFSETQ. V gave up 4 bases and J gave up 5 bases, with 27 bases separating them. The length of the CDR3 is 18 residues. The CDR3 is CASSPRDLIIPGDYGYTF. In nucleotides, the CDR3 is TGCGCCAGCAGCCCCAGGGACTTAATCATCCCTGGGGATTATGGCTACACCTTC.

This clonotype has a count of ten or more. The V call is TRBV5-1, the J call TRBJ2-5, with D tentatively TRBD2 (9 bases). Germline V gene data show CDR1 as SGHRS and CDR2 as YFSETQ. Trimming shortened V by 1 base and J by 7 bases, and 20 bases separated the two germline ends. This CDR3 has 16 amino acids. CDR3 in amino acids: CASSLSSGRTGGTQYF. DNA for the CDR3: TGCGCCAGCAGCTTGAGTAGCGGGAGAACAGGGGGGACCCAGTACTTC.

This clonotype was detected ten times or more. DNA of the CDR3: TGCAGCGTTGAAGGGGTGAACACTGAAGCTTTCTTT. Protein: CSVEGVNTEAFF. The chain employs TRBV29-1 and TRBJ1-1; unclear D gene. Germline V gene lookup returns CDR1 SQVTM and CDR2 ANQGSEA. Trimming removed 1 base from V and 0 bases from J, with 3 bases in between. The CDR3 runs to 12 residues.